The clone carrying this T cell receptor beta chain was observed many times. This record comes from a study of T cell repertoires in cytomegalovirus infection. CDR1 and CDR2 (germline): LGHNA, YNFKEQ. V gave up 2 bases and J gave up 8 bases, with 18 bases separating them. The length of the CDR3 is 15 residues. TCRdb reprocessed the reads via MiXCR and lists one record per CDR3 protein. This sample has approximately 76,000 distinct CDR3 sequences, with around 3.4% found just once. Source material: PBMCs. This receptor was identified in a human donor in good health (CMV status not recorded). Some clones in this sample may be carry-over from other donors' samples. The V gene is TRBV4-2, the J gene TRBJ1-2, with TRBD1 as a possible D gene (6 bases). This CDR3 reads CASSQPSTGLEGYTF. The CDR3 DNA is TGTGCCAGCAGCCAACCTTCGACAGGACTTGAAGGCTACACCTTC.